This TCR beta chain was obtained from a study of blood T cell repertoires in COVID-19. This table comes from immunoSEQ multiplex PCR, and its TCRdb copy is limited to in-frame clones, with some not included. The sample includes around 45,000 clones, about 89% of them seen just once. The V and J ends lost 0 bases and 0 bases respectively, with 15 bases between them. The germline gives CDR1 MRHNA, CDR2 SNTAGT. The CDR3 runs 18 residues. The source of this sequence is a man in his 60s with active or convalescent COVID-19. The chain employs TRBV6-4 and TRBJ1-5, with D possibly being TRBD1 (6 bases). Sequencing was done on a sample of peripheral blood. CDR3 bases: TGTGCCAGCAGTGACTCGACAGGCGCGGTTGATAGCAATCAGCCCCAGCATTTT. Protein sequence: CASSDSTGAVDSNQPQHF.